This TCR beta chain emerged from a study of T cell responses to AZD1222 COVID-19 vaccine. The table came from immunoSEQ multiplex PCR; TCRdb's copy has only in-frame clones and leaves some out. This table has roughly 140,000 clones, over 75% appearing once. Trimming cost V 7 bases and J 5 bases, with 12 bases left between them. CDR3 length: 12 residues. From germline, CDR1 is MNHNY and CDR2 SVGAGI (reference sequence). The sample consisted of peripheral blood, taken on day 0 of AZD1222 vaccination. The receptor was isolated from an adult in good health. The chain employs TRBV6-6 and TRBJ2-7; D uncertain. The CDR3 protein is CASTYDRDEQYF. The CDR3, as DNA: TGTGCCAGCACCTACGATAGGGACGAGCAGTACTTC.